This is a list of T cell receptor beta chains from one sample in a study of blood T cells in healthy people across ages. TCRdb analysed the 5' RACE reads with MiXCR anew, one entry per CDR3 protein. The data contain some 1 million distinct CDR3 sequences, more than 35% of them singletons. What was sequenced was blood. All receptors come from a woman aged 55-70 years in good health. The CDR3 runs from the conserved cysteine through the conserved F or W. Fields, in order: D gene, V gene, J gene, clone size, CDR3 protein, CDR3 DNA. A D gene is named only where the DNA matches it firmly. Not every row has a clone size; where given, it reads once, few, many or a size class.

TRBD2	TRBV4-1	TRBJ2-5	-	CASSRSPGTSGSSRETQYF	TGCGCCAGCAGCCGGAGCCCCGGGACTAGCGGGAGTAGTCGAGAGACCCAGTACTTC
-	TRBV7-9	TRBJ2-4	-	CASSFEYHGSAQYF	TGTGCCAGCAGCTTTGAATACCACGGGAGCGCGCAGTACTTC
-	TRBV15	TRBJ2-3	few	CATSRDAKGLGDTQYF	TGTGCCACCAGCAGAGATGCGAAGGGTTTAGGAGATACGCAGTATTTT
-	TRBV4-2	TRBJ2-7	few	CASSFQVGGSYEQYF	TGTGCCAGCAGCTTTCAAGTAGGGGGTTCGTACGAGCAGTACTTC
-	TRBV5-1	TRBJ2-1	few	CASSLGGGRIYNEQFF	TGCGCCAGCAGCTTGGGGGGCGGTAGGATCTACAATGAGCAGTTCTTC
-	TRBV12-3/TRBV12-4	TRBJ1-5	-	CASRVGEDQPQHF	TGTGCCAGCAGGGTGGGGGAGGATCAGCCCCAGCATTTT
-	TRBV6-1	TRBJ1-5	-	CASREGTYQPQHF	TGTGCCAGCAGAGAAGGTACTTATCAGCCCCAGCATTTT
TRBD2	TRBV9	TRBJ2-3	-	CASSGGLVSDTQYF	TGTGCCAGCAGCGGGGGACTAGTTTCAGATACGCAGTATTTT
-	TRBV20-1	TRBJ2-4	few	CSARPPGANINIQYF	TGCAGTGCTAGGCCGCCGGGGGCTAATATTAACATTCAGTACTTC
TRBD1	TRBV18	TRBJ1-5	-	CASATGGYQPQHF	TGTGCCAGCGCCACAGGGGGTTATCAGCCCCAGCATTTT
-	TRBV2	TRBJ2-7	-	CASIKGRTYEQYF	TGTGCCAGCATTAAGGGTAGGACCTACGAGCAGTACTTC
-	TRBV6-5	TRBJ2-7	-	CASSYSFTGSDYEQYF	TGTGCCAGCAGTTACTCGTTCACAGGTTCCGACTACGAGCAGTACTTC
-	TRBV5-1	TRBJ2-1	few	CASSGAGTVYNEQFF	TGCGCCAGCAGCGGTGCCGGGACGGTCTACAATGAGCAGTTCTTC
-	TRBV12-3/TRBV12-4	TRBJ2-7	-	CASSLVLRYYEQYF	TGTGCCAGCAGTTTAGTGCTTCGGTACTACGAGCAGTACTTC
TRBD2	TRBV7-9	TRBJ2-7	few	CASSPGLAKGYEQYF	TGTGCCAGCAGCCCGGGACTAGCAAAGGGATACGAGCAGTACTTC
-	TRBV5-1	TRBJ1-1	-	CASSLGAGARRNEAFF	TGCGCCAGCAGCTTGGGGGCGGGGGCGCGAAGAAATGAAGCTTTCTTT
TRBD2	TRBV20-1	TRBJ2-7	-	CSAKAGGPRNEQYF	TGCAGTGCTAAGGCGGGAGGGCCAAGGAATGAGCAGTACTTC
TRBD2	TRBV9	TRBJ2-7	-	CASSPGTSGNYEQYF	TGTGCCAGCAGTCCTGGGACTAGCGGGAACTACGAGCAGTACTTC
-	TRBV7-3	TRBJ2-4	-	CASSLRDNWEQYF	TGTGCCAGCAGCTTAAGGGACAATTGGGAGCAGTACTTC
-	TRBV11-3	TRBJ2-4	-	CASSLGGDPPEQYF	TGTGCCAGCAGCTTAGGGGGTGACCCCCCGGAGCAGTACTTC